This T cell receptor beta chain is drawn from a study of neurological immune-mediated disorders. TCRdb re-called the 5' RACE reads with MiXCR, one entry per CDR3 protein. The data contain 85,000 to 100,000 distinct CDR3 sequences, around 3.3% of them singletons. This clonotype was observed many times. The length of the CDR3 is 16 residues. Looked up from germline, CDR1 is SGHTA and CDR2 is FQGNSA. Trimming removed 5 bases from V and 0 bases from J; junction bases left unmatched: 7. The chain combines TRBV7-2 with TRBJ2-3; the match to TRBD2 covers 8 bases. The clonotype comes from a woman aged 18-35 years with multiple sclerosis. Sequences were obtained from PBMCs. The CDR3 loop is CASSPRLATSTDTQYF. The CDR3 region has the DNA TGTGCCAGCAGCCCCAGACTAGCGACTAGCACAGATACGCAGTATTTT.